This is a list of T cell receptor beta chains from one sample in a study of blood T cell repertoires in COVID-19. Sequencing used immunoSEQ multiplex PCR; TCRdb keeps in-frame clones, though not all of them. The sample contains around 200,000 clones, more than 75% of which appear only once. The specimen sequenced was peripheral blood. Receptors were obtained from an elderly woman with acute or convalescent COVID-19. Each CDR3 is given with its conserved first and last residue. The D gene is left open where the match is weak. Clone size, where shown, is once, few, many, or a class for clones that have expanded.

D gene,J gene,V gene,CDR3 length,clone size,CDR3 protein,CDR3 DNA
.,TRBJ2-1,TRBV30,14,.,CAWSLKGVLNEQFF,TGTGCCTGGAGTCTCAAGGGGGTCCTCAATGAGCAGTTCTTC
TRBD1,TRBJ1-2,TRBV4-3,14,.,CASSLNRGDYGYTF,TGCGCCAGCAGCCTTAACAGGGGCGACTATGGCTACACCTTC
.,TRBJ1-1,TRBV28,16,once,CANSQGSRSSNTEAFF,TGTGCCAACTCCCAGGGGTCCCGTTCGTCAAACACTGAAGCTTTCTTT
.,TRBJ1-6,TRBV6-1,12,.,CASSERSGGLHF,TGTGCCAGCAGTGAACGATCGGGGGGCCTCCACTTT
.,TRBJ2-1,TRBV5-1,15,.,CASTAGPNGVGEQFF,TGCGCCAGCACGGCGGGACCCAATGGGGTCGGTGAGCAGTTCTTC
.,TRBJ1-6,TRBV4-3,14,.,CASSQPTRDSPLHF,TGCGCCAGCAGCCAACCGACCCGGGATTCACCCCTCCACTTT
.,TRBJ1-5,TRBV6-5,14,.,CASRRGAYNQPQHF,TGTGCCAGCAGGCGGGGGGCGTACAATCAGCCCCAGCATTTT
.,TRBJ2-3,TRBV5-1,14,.,CASSLAARTDTQYF,TGCGCCAGCAGCTTGGCCGCGCGCACAGATACGCAGTATTTT
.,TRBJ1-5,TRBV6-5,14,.,CASSLGLGNQPQHF,TGTGCCAGCAGCCTGGGACTTGGGAATCAGCCCCAGCATTTT
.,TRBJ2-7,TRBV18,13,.,CASSQGQSYEQYF,TGTGCCAGCTCACAGGGGCAGTCCTACGAGCAGTACTTC
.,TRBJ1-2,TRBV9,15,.,CASSAGSPSNYGYTF,TGTGCCAGCAGCGCAGGGTCCCCTTCTAACTATGGCTACACCTTC
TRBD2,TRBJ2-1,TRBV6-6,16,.,CASTLGGGLAVNEQFF,TGTGCCAGCACCTTAGGGGGGGGACTAGCGGTAAATGAGCAGTTCTTC
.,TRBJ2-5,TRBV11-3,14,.,CASSLDGDQETQYF,TGTGCCAGCAGCTTAGACGGGGACCAAGAGACCCAGTACTTC
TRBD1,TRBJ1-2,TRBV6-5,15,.,CATSGRTGGFTGYTF,TGTGCCACCTCCGGGAGGACAGGGGGCTTTACAGGCTACACCTTC
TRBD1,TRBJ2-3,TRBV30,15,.,CAWTGTGIYTDTQYF,TGTGCCTGGACCGGGACAGGGATATACACAGATACGCAGTATTTT
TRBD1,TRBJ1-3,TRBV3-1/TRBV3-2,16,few,CASSARTGGLGNTIYF,TGTGCCAGCAGCGCTAGGACAGGGGGCCTTGGAAACACCATATATTTT
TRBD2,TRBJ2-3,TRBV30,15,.,CACLGGSGSTDTQYF,TGTGCCTGTTTGGGGGGGAGTGGGAGCACAGATACGCAGTATTTT
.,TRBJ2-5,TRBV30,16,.,CAFIAEPYYGMETQYF,TGTGCCTTCATAGCGGAACCGTACTACGGTATGGAGACCCAGTACTTC
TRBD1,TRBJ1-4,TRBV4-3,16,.,CASSQGNRGTSEKLFF,TGCGCCAGCAGCCAAGGCAACAGGGGAACGAGTGAAAAACTGTTTTTT
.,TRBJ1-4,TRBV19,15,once,CASLSLGAGNEKLFF,TGTGCCAGCCTTTCATTAGGGGCCGGTAATGAAAAACTGTTTTTT
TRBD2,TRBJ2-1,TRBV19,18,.,CASSHHASGSVIYNEQFF,TGTGCCAGTAGTCATCACGCTAGCGGGAGTGTGATCTACAATGAGCAGTTCTTC
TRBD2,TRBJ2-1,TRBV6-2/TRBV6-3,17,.,CASSYARTSGAYNEQFF,TGTGCCAGCAGTTACGCCAGGACTAGCGGTGCCTACAATGAGCAGTTCTTC
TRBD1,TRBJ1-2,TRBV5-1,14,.,CASKEGDRAYGYTF,TGCGCCAGCAAAGAGGGAGACAGGGCTTATGGCTACACCTTC
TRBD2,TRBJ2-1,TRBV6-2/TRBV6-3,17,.,CASSYLLLAGGYNEQFF,TGTGCCAGCAGTTACCTCCTCCTAGCGGGAGGGTACAATGAGCAGTTCTTC
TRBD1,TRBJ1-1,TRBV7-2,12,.,CASSLQGQGPFF,TGTGCCAGCAGCTTACAGGGACAGGGACCTTTCTTT
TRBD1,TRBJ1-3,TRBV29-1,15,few,CSVDNRGQGGNTIYF,TGCAGCGTTGACAACAGGGGGCAAGGTGGAAACACCATATATTTT
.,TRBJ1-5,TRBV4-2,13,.,CASSRGVNQPQHF,TGTGCCAGCAGCCGGGGCGTCAATCAGCCCCAGCATTTT
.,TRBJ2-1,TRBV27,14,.,CASSLAGAYNEQFF,TGTGCCAGCAGTTTAGCGGGCGCCTACAATGAGCAGTTCTTC
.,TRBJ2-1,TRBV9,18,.,CASSVGSGAYSSYNEQFF,TGTGCCAGCAGCGTTGGTAGCGGAGCATATAGCTCCTACAATGAGCAGTTCTTC
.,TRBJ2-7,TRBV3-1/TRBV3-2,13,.,CASSRGDYYEQYF,TGTGCCAGCAGTAGGGGCGATTACTACGAGCAGTACTTC
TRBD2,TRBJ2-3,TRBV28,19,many,CASSSIGEPGLFDTDTQYF,TGTGCCAGCAGTTCGATAGGTGAACCGGGACTATTTGACACAGATACGCAGTATTTT
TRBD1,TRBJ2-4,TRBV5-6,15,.,CASSLQGPAKNIQYF,TGTGCCAGCAGCTTACAGGGGCCAGCCAAAAACATTCAGTACTTC
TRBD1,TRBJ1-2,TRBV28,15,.,CASSLVPPDRVGYTF,TGTGCCAGCAGTTTGGTCCCGCCAGACAGGGTAGGCTACACCTTC
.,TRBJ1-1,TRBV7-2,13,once,CASSQGKRTEAFF,TGTGCCAGCAGCCAGGGTAAGAGGACTGAAGCTTTCTTT
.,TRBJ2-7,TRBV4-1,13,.,CASSRDNSYEQYF,TGCGCCAGCAGCCGTGACAATTCCTACGAGCAGTACTTC
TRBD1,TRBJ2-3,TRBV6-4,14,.,CASSTGTGTDTQYF,TGTGCCAGCAGCACCGGGACAGGGACAGATACGCAGTATTTT
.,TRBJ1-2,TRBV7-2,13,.,CASSLNTVYGYTF,TGTGCCAGCAGCTTAAACACAGTCTATGGCTACACCTTC
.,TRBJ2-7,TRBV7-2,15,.,CASSSQLGGEYEQYF,TGTGCCAGCAGCTCCCAGTTGGGGGGAGAGTACGAGCAGTACTTC
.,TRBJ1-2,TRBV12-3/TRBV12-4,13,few,CAIRDNLNYGYTF,TGTGCCATACGGGACAACTTAAACTATGGCTACACCTTC
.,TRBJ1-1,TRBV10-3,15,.,CAISDVGRVNTEAFF,TGTGCCATCAGTGATGTGGGGCGCGTGAACACTGAAGCTTTCTTT
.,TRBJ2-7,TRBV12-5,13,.,CASTSRDNYEQYF,TGTGCTAGTACCTCCCGGGACAACTACGAGCAGTACTTC
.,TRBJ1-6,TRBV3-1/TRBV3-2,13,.,CASRQTLNSPLHF,TGTGCCAGTCGACAAACCCTTAATTCACCCCTCCACTTT
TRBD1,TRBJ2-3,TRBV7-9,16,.,CASSWTGRGGADTQYF,TGTGCCAGCAGCTGGACAGGACGAGGTGGGGCAGATACGCAGTATTTT
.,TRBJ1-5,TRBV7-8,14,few,CASSLAQTLQPQHF,TGTGCCAGCAGCTTAGCGCAGACACTTCAGCCCCAGCATTTT
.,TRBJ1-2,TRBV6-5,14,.,CASSIDYSGYGYTF,TGTGCCAGCAGTATCGATTACTCTGGCTATGGCTACACCTTC
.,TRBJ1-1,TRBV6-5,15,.,CASSYSLDRNTEAFF,TGTGCCAGCAGTTACTCCTTGGACAGGAACACTGAAGCTTTCTTT
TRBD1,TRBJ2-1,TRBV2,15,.,CASSPTGFKGNEQFF,TGTGCCAGCAGCCCGACAGGGTTTAAGGGTAATGAGCAGTTCTTC
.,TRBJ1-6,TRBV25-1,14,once,CASSLDSFASPLHF,TGTGCCAGCAGTTTGGACAGCTTTGCTTCACCCCTCCACTTT
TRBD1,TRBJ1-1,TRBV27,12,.,CASSGDRDEAFF,TGTGCCAGCAGTGGCGACAGGGATGAAGCTTTCTTT
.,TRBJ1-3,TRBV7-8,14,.,CASSLSGAGNTIYF,TGTGCCAGCAGCCTGTCGGGGGCTGGAAACACCATATATTTT
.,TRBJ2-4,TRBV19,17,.,CASSMDRGAIAKNIQYF,TGTGCCAGTAGTATGGATCGGGGGGCAATAGCCAAAAACATTCAGTACTTC
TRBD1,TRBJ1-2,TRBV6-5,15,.,CASSVTGGEWLGYTF,TGTGCCAGCAGCGTGACAGGGGGCGAGTGGTTAGGCTACACCTTC
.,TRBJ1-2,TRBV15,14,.,CATSRDIGGYGYTF,TGTGCCACCAGCAGAGATATCGGGGGCTATGGCTACACCTTC
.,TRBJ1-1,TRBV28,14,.,CAITTGRESTEAFF,TGTGCCATTACGACAGGACGGGAATCCACTGAAGCTTTCTTT
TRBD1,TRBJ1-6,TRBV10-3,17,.,CATIYSGTGSLLSPLHF,TGTGCCACCATCTACTCCGGGACAGGGTCTCTTTTGTCACCCCTCCACTTT
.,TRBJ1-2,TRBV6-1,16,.,CASSDIWGGRWGGYTF,TGTGCCAGCAGTGATATCTGGGGGGGTAGATGGGGTGGCTACACCTTC
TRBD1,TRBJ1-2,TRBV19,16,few,CASSIGWGQDHYGYTF,TGTGCCAGTAGTATAGGTTGGGGACAGGACCACTATGGCTACACCTTC
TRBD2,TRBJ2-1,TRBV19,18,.,CASSTSGTSGIQYNEQFF,TGTGCCAGTAGTACCTCCGGGACTAGCGGGATTCAGTACAATGAGCAGTTCTTC
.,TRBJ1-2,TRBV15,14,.,CATSRDLGNYGYTF,TGTGCCACCAGCAGAGATCTAGGAAACTATGGCTACACCTTC